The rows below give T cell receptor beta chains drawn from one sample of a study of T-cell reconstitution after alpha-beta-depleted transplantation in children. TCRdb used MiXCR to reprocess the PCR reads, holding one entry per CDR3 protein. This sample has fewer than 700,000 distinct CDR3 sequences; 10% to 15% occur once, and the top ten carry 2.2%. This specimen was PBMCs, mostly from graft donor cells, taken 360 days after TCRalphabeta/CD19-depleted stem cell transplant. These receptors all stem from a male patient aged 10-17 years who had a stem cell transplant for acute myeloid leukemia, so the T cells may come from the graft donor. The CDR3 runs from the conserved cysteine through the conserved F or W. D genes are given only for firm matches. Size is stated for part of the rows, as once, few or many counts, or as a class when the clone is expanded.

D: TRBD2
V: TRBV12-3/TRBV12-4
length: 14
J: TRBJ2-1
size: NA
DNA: TGTGCCAGCAGTCATCCGGGACTAGACAATGAGCAGTTCTTC
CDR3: CASSHPGLDNEQFF

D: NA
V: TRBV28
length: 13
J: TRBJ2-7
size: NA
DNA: TGTGCCAGCAGGACAGGATTCCTCTACGAGCAGTACTTC
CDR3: CASRTGFLYEQYF

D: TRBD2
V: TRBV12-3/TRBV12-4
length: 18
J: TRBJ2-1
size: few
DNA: TGTGCCAGCAGTTTGGCTAGCGGGAGGATCCACCCTTACAATGAGCAGTTCTTC
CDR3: CASSLASGRIHPYNEQFF

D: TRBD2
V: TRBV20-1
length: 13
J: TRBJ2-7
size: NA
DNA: TGCAGTGCCCGGACTAGCGGAGACTACGAGCAGTACTTC
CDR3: CSARTSGDYEQYF

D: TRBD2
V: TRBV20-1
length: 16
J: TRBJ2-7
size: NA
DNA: TGCAGTACCGAACCAAGCGGCGGGAGACGCTCCTACGAGCAGTACTTC
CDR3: CSTEPSGGRRSYEQYF

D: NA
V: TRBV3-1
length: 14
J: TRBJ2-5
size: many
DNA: TGTGCCAGCAGCCATCTCGGGAGCCAAGAGACCCAGTACTTC
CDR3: CASSHLGSQETQYF

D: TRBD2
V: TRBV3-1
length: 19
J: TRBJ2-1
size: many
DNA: TGTGCCAGCAGCCAATGGCTAGCGGGGACCCAGCAGATGAAAAATGAGCAGTTCTTC
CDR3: CASSQWLAGTQQMKNEQFF

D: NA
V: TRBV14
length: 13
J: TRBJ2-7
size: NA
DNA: TGTGCCAGCAGCCAAAGGGTAGGCTACGAGCAGTACTTC
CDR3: CASSQRVGYEQYF

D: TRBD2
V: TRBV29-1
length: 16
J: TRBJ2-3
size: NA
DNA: TGCAGCGTTGACGGGACTAGCGGTACTAGCACAGATACGCAGTATTTT
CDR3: CSVDGTSGTSTDTQYF

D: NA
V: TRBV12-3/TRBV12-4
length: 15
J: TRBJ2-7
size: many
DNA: TGTGCCAGCAGTTTCAACGGGTTCCTTTCCTACGAGCAGTACTTC
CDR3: CASSFNGFLSYEQYF

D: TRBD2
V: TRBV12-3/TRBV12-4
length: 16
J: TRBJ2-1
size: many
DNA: TGTGCCAGCAGTTTCTGGAGGGAGGGAGTTCCCATCGAGCAGTTCTTC
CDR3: CASSFWREGVPIEQFF

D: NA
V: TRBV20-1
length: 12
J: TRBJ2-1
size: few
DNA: TGCAGTGCTAGGCGTTCCTACAATGAGCAGTTCTTC
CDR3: CSARRSYNEQFF

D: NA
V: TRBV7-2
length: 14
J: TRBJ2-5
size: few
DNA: TGTGCCAGCCAATGGGCTAGCGAGCAAGAGACCCAGTACTTC
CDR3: CASQWASEQETQYF

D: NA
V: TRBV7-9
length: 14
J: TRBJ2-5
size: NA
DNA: TGTGCCAGCAGCTGGGGTGGCGGGGCAGAGACCCAGTACTTC
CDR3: CASSWGGGAETQYF

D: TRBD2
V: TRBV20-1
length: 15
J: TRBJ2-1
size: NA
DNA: TGCAGTGCGCTGGGGCGGGAGGGCCTGATGGATGAGCAGTTCTTC
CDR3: CSALGREGLMDEQFF

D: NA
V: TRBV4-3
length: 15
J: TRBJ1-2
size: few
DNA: TGCGCCAGCAGCCAAGTATTCACCGCTCGGGGTGGCTACACCTTC
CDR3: CASSQVFTARGGYTF

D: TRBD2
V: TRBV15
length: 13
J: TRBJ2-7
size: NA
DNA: TGTGCCACCAGCAGCCGGACTAGCGCGGGGCAGTACTTC
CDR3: CATSSRTSAGQYF

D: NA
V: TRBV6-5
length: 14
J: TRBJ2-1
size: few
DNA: TGTGCCAGCAGTTACTCGGATTCCGGCAATGAGCAGTTCTTC
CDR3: CASSYSDSGNEQFF

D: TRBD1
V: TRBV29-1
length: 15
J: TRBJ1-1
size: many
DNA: TGCAGCGTTGAAGATCCCCGACAGGGTAGGGGTGAAGCTTTCTTT
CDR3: CSVEDPRQGRGEAFF

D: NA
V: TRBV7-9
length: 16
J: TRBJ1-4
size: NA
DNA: TGTGCCAGCAGCTTATGGGACCTTACAACTAATGAAAAACTGTTTTTT
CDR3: CASSLWDLTTNEKLFF